This T cell receptor beta chain was sequenced in a study of cytomegalovirus exposure and HLA in healthy donors. Looking at the study overall: There were some 81 million unique TCRs (from HLA-typed donors) in an early data release.

Points on this clone: Its cognate antigen is unknown.

Both 60 Vbeta primers and 13 Jbeta primers went into the PCR. Original analysis: The authors later counted 75 million to 90 million unique TCR beta chains, some 9.9 million of them shared. Profiling relied on immunoSEQ multiplex PCR, and the TCRdb table lists in-frame clones only, not all of them. From that table come the V and J calls and clone size; the DNA was used to work out D and trimming. The sample includes under 150,000 clones, about 82% of them seen just once. Findings of the study overall: The authors listed about 170 TCR beta chains as cytomegalovirus-associated. One variant, a missense change in DCLRE1C, was linked in a later analysis to TCR beta V- and J-gene trimming.

The CDR3 is 13 residues long. CDR1 SQVTM and CDR2 ANQGSEA come from the germline V gene. Trimming cost V 4 bases and J 0 bases, with 10 bases left between them. Sequences were obtained from PBMCs. This receptor was identified in a boy between 10 and 17 years old in good health and CMV-seronegative. The rearrangement links TRBV29-1 to TRBJ2-7; perhaps TRBD2 as D (6 bases). CDR3 DNA: TGCAGCGTTGTAGTGGGACTCTCCTACGAGCAGTACTTC. Protein sequence: CSVVVGLSYEQYF.